These T cell receptor beta chains were read from a single sample in a study of tumor-infiltrating lymphocytes in primary liver carcinoma. TCRdb called the multiplex PCR reads again in MiXCR, with one record for every CDR3 protein. This sample has 200,000 or so distinct CDR3 sequences; almost 65% occur once, and the top ten carry roughly 7%. The sample comprised peripheral blood. The receptors were gathered from a woman aged 60 to 75 with primary liver carcinoma and hepatitis B virus infection. Each CDR3 is given with its conserved first and last residue. The D gene is left open where the match is weak. Rows give clone size only sometimes, using once, few, many, or a class for an expanded clone.

>TRBV6-6|TRBJ2-7|.|many
CASSNQPNEQYF
TGTGCCAGCAGCAACCAGCCGAACGAGCAGTACTTC
>TRBV6-6|TRBJ2-4|.|.
CASRSPGVAKSIQYF
TGTGCCAGCCGTTCCCCGGGGGTAGCCAAAAGCATTCAGTACTTC
>TRBV5-1|TRBJ2-1|TRBD2|few
CASSSGGLADEQFF
TGCGCCAGCAGCTCCGGCGGACTAGCCGATGAGCAGTTCTTC
>TRBV2|TRBJ2-7|.|many
CASSVTGYYEQYF
TGTGCCAGCAGTGTCACAGGCTACTACGAGCAGTACTTC
>TRBV4-1|TRBJ2-5|TRBD2|.
CASSQEGTSGVTPNKETQYF
TGCGCCAGCAGCCAAGAAGGTACTAGCGGGGTCACCCCAAATAAAGAGACCCAGTACTTC
>TRBV6-5|TRBJ2-1|.|.
CASSFTSSRKVVFKEQFF
TGCGCCAGCAGCTTTACGTCTTCCCGGAAGGTGGTTTTCAAAGAGCAGTTCTTC
>TRBV30|TRBJ2-1|TRBD2|.
CAWGRLGLADYDEQFF
TGTGCCTGGGGGCGCTTAGGGCTAGCGGACTACGATGAGCAGTTCTTC
>TRBV4-1|TRBJ1-4|TRBD1|.
CANSNRQGVREKLFF
TGCGCCAACAGCAACCGACAGGGCGTACGGGAAAAACTGTTTTTT
>TRBV28|TRBJ1-2|.|few
CATLDLNYGYTF
TGTGCCACCCTGGACCTTAACTATGGCTACACCTTC
>TRBV12-3/TRBV12-4|TRBJ2-3|.|many
CASSPPDPGDTQYF
TGTGCCAGCAGTCCGCCGGACCCCGGGGATACGCAGTATTTT
>TRBV10-3|TRBJ2-3|.|.
CAISEATGSTDTQYF
TGTGCCATCAGTGAGGCCACAGGGAGCACAGATACGCAGTATTTT
>TRBV7-9|TRBJ1-2|.|.
CASSSTTATGYGYTF
TGTGCCAGCAGCTCAACGACGGCTACGGGGTATGGCTACACCTTC
>TRBV6-5|TRBJ1-5|.|once
CVSKTTGTANQPQHF
TGTGTCAGCAAGACCACCGGGACGGCGAATCAGCCCCAGCATTTT
>TRBV30|TRBJ2-1|.|many
CAWSASPGGGPSSYNEQFF
TGTGCCTGGAGTGCATCACCAGGGGGAGGGCCTAGCTCCTACAATGAGCAGTTCTTC
>TRBV5-4|TRBJ2-1|TRBD2|few
CASSKTSGLFNEQFF
TGTGCCAGCAGTAAAACTAGCGGCCTTTTCAATGAGCAGTTCTTC
>TRBV6-5|TRBJ1-5|.|.
CANRKRTPPNQPQHF
TGTGCCAACAGAAAAAGAACACCGCCCAATCAGCCCCAGCATTTT
>TRBV11-3|TRBJ2-3|.|.
CASSSRENTQYF
TGTGCCAGCAGTTCACGGGAAAATACGCAGTATTTT
>TRBV10-3|TRBJ2-1|.|many
CAISVNREGREQFF
TGTGCCATCAGTGTTAACAGGGAAGGCAGAGAGCAGTTCTTC
>TRBV6-1|TRBJ1-5|TRBD1|.
CASSSGTDNQPQHF
TGTGCCAGCAGTTCAGGGACAGACAATCAGCCCCAGCATTTT
>TRBV11-2|TRBJ2-3|.|many
CASSLELPDTQYF
TGTGCCAGCAGCTTAGAGCTCCCAGATACGCAGTATTTT
>TRBV11-3|TRBJ2-4|.|many
CASSHIGAGPSIQYF
TGTGCCAGCAGCCATATAGGGGCAGGGCCGAGCATTCAGTACTTC
>TRBV11-2|TRBJ2-3|.|.
CVSSLDLRDMQYF
TGTGTCAGCAGCTTAGATTTGAGGGATATGCAGTATTTT
>TRBV28|TRBJ2-7|.|.
CASSGSGQGSRYEQYF
TGTGCCAGCAGCGGTAGTGGGCAGGGGAGTCGCTACGAGCAGTACTTC
>TRBV29-1|TRBJ2-1|TRBD1|many
CSVESGRGRLGEQFF
TGCAGCGTTGAATCAGGCAGGGGGCGCCTGGGGGAGCAGTTCTTC
>TRBV10-3|TRBJ2-3|TRBD2|many
CAISSGRTDTQYF
TGTGCCATCAGTAGCGGGAGGACAGATACGCAGTATTTT
>TRBV5-1|TRBJ2-7|.|.
CASSGARGHEQYF
TGCGCCAGCAGCGGGGCCAGGGGCCACGAGCAGTACTTC
>TRBV29-1|TRBJ2-5|.|.
CSVIPENQETRYF
TGCAGCGTTATTCCAGAAAACCAAGAGACCCGGTACTTC
>TRBV2|TRBJ1-5|.|.
CASSKGGLEQPQHF
TGTGCCAGCAGTAAAGGGGGATTGGAACAGCCCCAGCATTTT
>TRBV18|TRBJ1-1|.|.
CASSPNTGLHTEAFF
TGTGCCAGCTCACCAAACACAGGGCTACACACTGAAGCTTTCTTT
>TRBV11-2|TRBJ2-5|.|.
CASSFGGSGTPQYF
TGTGCCAGTAGCTTCGGCGGGTCAGGGACGCCCCAGTACTTC
>TRBV30|TRBJ2-1|TRBD2|few
CAWTLGDYNEQFF
TGTGCCTGGACCCTCGGGGACTACAATGAGCAGTTCTTT
>TRBV11-3|TRBJ2-1|.|.
CASNLDFGGLSYNKQFF
TGTGCCAGCAACTTAGATTTCGGCGGGCTTTCCTACAATAAGCAGTTCTTC
>TRBV20-1|TRBJ2-2|.|.
CSARGQGGNTRELFF
TGCAGTGCTAGGGGGCAGGGGGGGAACACCAGGGAGCTGTTTTTT
>TRBV5-1|TRBJ2-5|.|.
CASSLAGGGKETQYF
TGCGCCAGCAGCTTGGCCGGGGGCGGGAAAGAGACCCAGTACTTC
>TRBV12-3/TRBV12-4|TRBJ2-7|.|many
CASSTGRRKSYEQYF
TGTGCCAGCAGCACAGGGAGGAGGAAATCCTACGAGCAGTACTTC
>TRBV19|TRBJ1-4|.|few
CASSPGGEGREKLFF
TGTGCCAGTAGCCCGGGAGGGGAAGGGCGTGAAAAACTGTTTTTT
>TRBV28|TRBJ2-1|TRBD1|.
CASSLWDRAYEQFF
TGTGCCAGCAGTTTATGGGACAGGGCCTATGAGCAGTTCTTC
>TRBV11-2|TRBJ2-7|.|.
CASSLSERSYEQHF
TGTGCCAGCAGCTTAAGCGAGCGGTCCTACGAGCAGCACTTC
>TRBV4-1|TRBJ2-1|TRBD1|.
CASNPRTGNEQFF
TGCGCCAGCAACCCTCGGACAGGCAATGAGCAGTTCTTC
>TRBV6-6|TRBJ1-1|.|many
CASSYGSDGEAFF
TGTGCCAGCAGCTACGGATCGGACGGTGAAGCTTTCTTT
>TRBV5-4|TRBJ2-3|.|many
CASRGMGTDTQYF
TGTGCCAGCAGAGGTATGGGGACAGATACGCAGTATTTT
>TRBV11-2|TRBJ2-1|.|few
CASRSRLLYNGQFF
TGTGCCAGCAGATCGAGACTCCTATACAATGGGCAGTTCTTC
>TRBV6-6|TRBJ2-7|.|many
CASSYYGTSTGSRSYEQYF
TGTGCCAGCAGTTACTATGGGACATCTACAGGGAGTAGGTCCTACGAGCAGTACTTC
>TRBV6-1|TRBJ2-3|TRBD1|many
CASGRDRVMGTDTQYF
TGTGCCAGCGGCCGGGACAGGGTCATGGGCACAGATACGCAGTATTTT
>TRBV7-8|TRBJ2-7|TRBD2|few
CASSSTSGRYEQYF
TGTGCCAGCAGCTCCACTAGCGGGAGGTACGAGCAGTACTTC
>TRBV29-1|TRBJ2-4|.|many
CSVDKSGGQNIQYF
TGCAGCGTTGATAAATCAGGTGGCCAAAACATTCAGTACTTC
>TRBV6-5|TRBJ1-2|TRBD1|.
CASRGSQGACTF
TGTGCCAGCAGAGGGTCCCAGGGGGCATGCACCTTC
>TRBV28|TRBJ2-5|.|few
CASSTLGTQYF
TGTGCCAGCAGTACGTTAGGGACCCAGTACTTC
>TRBV28|TRBJ2-4|.|once
CASSLPGRSAKNIQYF
TGTGCCAGCAGTTTACCGGGGCGGTCGGCCAAAAACATTCAGTACTTC
>TRBV11-2|TRBJ2-1|TRBD2|.
CASSPRLVGDYNVQFF
TGTGCCAGCAGCCCCCGACTAGTGGGGGACTACAATGTGCAGTTCTTC